This T cell receptor (beta chain) comes out of a study of cytomegalovirus exposure and HLA in healthy donors. The study, taken as a whole, reports: Listed as cytomegalovirus-associated were about 160 TCR beta chains. Later, an analysis found that TCR clusters from the first cohort tended to co-occur in the 110 or so validation repertoires.

Notes on this clone: Its target is unknown.

The method was immunoSEQ multiplex PCR; TCRdb's version includes in-frame clones alone and lacks a portion of them. The data contain some 140,000 clones, about 90% of them singletons. The source is a man younger than 35 in good health and CMV-seronegative. What was sequenced was PBMCs.

As DNA, the CDR3 is TGTGCCATCGCGGCGGGGAAGGGGAACACTGAAGCTTTCTTT. It specifies CAIAAGKGNTEAFF. The rearrangement joins TRBV10-3 to TRBJ1-1; D is uncertain. The CDR3 is 14 amino acids. V was trimmed by 8 bases and J by 1 base, leaving 14 bases between them. Per germline, CDR1 ENHRY and CDR2 SYGVKD.